What follows are 26 T cell receptor beta chains derived from one specimen sequenced in a study of blood T cell repertoires in COVID-19. The table came from immunoSEQ multiplex PCR; TCRdb's copy has only in-frame clones and leaves some out. This sample carries approximately 86,000 clones, 89% of them seen once, and the ten largest clones take approximately 8.9%. Sequenced sample: peripheral blood. Every receptor here comes from a man in his forties or fifties with acute or convalescent COVID-19.

The gene calls are TRBV7-2 and TRBJ2-5, with TRBD2 matching over 11 bases. This CDR3 has 16 amino acids. Losses at the gene ends were 1 base for V and 6 bases for J; bases not matched to a gene: 7. Germline CDR1 SGHTA, CDR2 FQGNSA. The CDR3 DNA reads TGTGCCAGCAGCTTAGGCCTTAGCGGGGGGGCTCAGACCCAGTACTTC. The encoded protein is CASSLGLSGGAQTQYF. The whole variable domain, filled in from reference TRBV7-2 and TRBJ2-5, reads GAGVSQSPSNKVTEKGKDVELRCDPISGHTALYWYRQSLGQGLEFLIYFQGNSAPDKSGLPSDRFSAERTGGSVSTLTIQRTQQEDSAVYLCASSLGLSGGAQTQYFGPGTRLLVL.

The chain recombines TRBV10-3 with TRBJ2-1; tentative D call: TRBD2 (6 bases). V was clipped by 3 bases and J by 2 bases, with 8 bases between them. The CDR3 has 14 residues. In germline, CDR1 is ENHRY, CDR2 SYGVKD. CDR3 nucleotide sequence: TGTGCCATCAGTGAAACTAGCACCTACAATGAGCAGTTCTTC. It is translated as CAISETSTYNEQFF.

The chain links TRBV7-2 to TRBJ2-1, with 10 positions matching TRBD2. The germline CDR1 and CDR2 sequences are SGHTA and FQGNSA. The CDR3 loop spans 16 amino acids. The J segment lost 2 bases and the V segment lost 7 bases, leaving 8 bases of the junction unmatched. The CDR3, as DNA: TGTGCCAGCACCTATAGCGGGGGGCCTACCTACAATGAGCAGTTCTTC. It translates to CASTYSGGPTYNEQFF.

The V and J genes are TRBV3-1 (or the pseudogene TRBV3-2) and TRBJ1-2; D gene unclear. The V and J ends lost 1 base and 3 bases respectively, with 9 bases between them. Germline V gene lookup returns CDR1 LGHDT and CDR2 YNNKEL (reference sequence). The CDR3 totals 14 residues. The CDR3 loop is CASSQGAAYYGYTF. As DNA, the CDR3 is TGTGCCAGCAGCCAAGGGGCAGCCTACTATGGCTACACCTTC.

V and J are TRBV7-2 and TRBJ2-1; weak D call: TRBD2 (6 bases). The CDR3 has 16 residues. Trimming stripped 2 bases from V and 4 bases from J, with 15 bases between. Germline V gives CDR1 SGHTA, CDR2 FQGNSA. CDR3 coding DNA: TGTGCCAGCAGCTTAAGGGATACTAGCCCTTACAATGAGCAGTTCTTC. Translated: CASSLRDTSPYNEQFF.

This chain uses TRBV5-1 with TRBJ2-1; tentative D call: TRBD1 (7 bases). Trimming left V 0 bases short and J 4 bases short, with 14 bases between. CDR3 length: 16 amino acids. Germline V gene lookup returns CDR1 SGHRS and CDR2 YFSETQ. CDR3 loop: CASSLVGAGGYNEQFF. In nucleotides, the CDR3 is TGCGCCAGCAGCTTGGTGGGGGCAGGGGGGTACAATGAGCAGTTCTTC.

This clone was seen just once. The CDR3: CASRRGNQPQHF. CDR3 in DNA: TGTGCCAGCAGGAGGGGGAATCAGCCCCAGCATTTT. The V call is TRBV6-6, the J call TRBJ1-5, with a possible D match to TRBD1 (6 bases). The CDR3 sequence is 12 residues long. From germline, CDR1 is MNHNY and CDR2 SVGAGI (reference sequence). The V end lost 6 bases, the J end lost 4 bases, and 7 bases lay between the germline ends.

The chain has TRBV9 and TRBJ1-5; D remains ambiguous. V lost 3 bases and J lost 9, with 19 bases in between. CDR3 length: 15 residues. The V gene's germline CDR1 is SGDLS and CDR2 YYNGEE. CDR3 sequence reads: CASSGVEPGSGPQHF. The CDR3 DNA sequence: TGTGCCAGCAGCGGAGTTGAACCCGGATCGGGGCCCCAGCATTTT.

This sequence joins TRBV5-4 and TRBJ1-3; 7 bases map to TRBD1. Germline-derived CDR1 and CDR2 are SGHNT and YYREEE (reference sequence). The CDR3 spans 14 residues. J lost 8 bases, V lost 4 bases, and 9 bases had no gene match. CDR3 DNA: TGTGCCAGCAGCCCTGACAGGGCTTCGGACACCATATATTTT. Its translation: CASSPDRASDTIYF.

The gene calls are TRBV25-1 and TRBJ1-2; D is undetermined. This CDR3 is 11 amino acids long. Per the germline V gene, CDR1 is MGHDK and CDR2 is SYGVNS. Trimming took 6 bases from V and 0 from J, leaving 2 bases between them. CDR3 sequence reads: CASSANYGYTF. The CDR3 region has the DNA TGTGCCAGCAGCGCTAACTATGGCTACACCTTC.

Note on this clone: Given a much more abundant clone one base away, this may be a read error. The same CDR3 is also encoded by other DNA sequences in this sample. This chain's CDR3 is CASSLGQTGELFF. CDR3 in DNA: TGCGCCAGCAGCTTGGGACAGACCGGGGAGCTGTTTTTT. V and J are TRBV5-1 and TRBJ2-2; tentatively, D is TRBD1 (5 bases). CDR1 and CDR2 from the germline V gene are SGHRS and YFSETQ. The V end lost 0 bases, the J end lost 5 bases, and 5 bases lay between the germline ends. This CDR3 is 13 amino acids long.

V and J are TRBV3-1 (or the pseudogene TRBV3-2) and TRBJ2-5; 8 bases line up with TRBD1. Per germline, CDR1 LGHDT and CDR2 YNNKEL (reference sequence). V dropped 4 bases and J dropped 7; count of bases not matched to a gene: 5. The CDR3 extends over 13 amino acids. The CDR3 protein is CASSRGQGGTQYF. For the CDR3, the DNA is TGTGCCAGCAGCCGTGGACAGGGAGGGACCCAGTACTTC.

The chain links TRBV30 to TRBJ1-2; TRBD1 matches at 9 bases. V trimming: 4 bases; J trimming: 6 bases; junction bases outside the gene matches: 6. The CDR3 spans 13 residues. Per the germline V gene, CDR1 is GTSNPN and CDR2 is SVGIG (reference sequence). The CDR3 DNA is TGTGCCTGGATCTCCGGGACAGGGAATGGCTACACCTTC. It encodes CAWISGTGNGYTF.

The rearrangement links TRBV15 to TRBJ1-1, with D possibly TRBD1 on 6 matching bases. This CDR3 has 13 amino acids. V gave up 6 bases and J gave up 7 bases, with 15 bases separating them. Germline V CDR1 and CDR2: LNHNV, YYDKDF (reference sequence). CDR3 nucleotides: TGTGCCACCAGTCAACAGGGTATTCGTGAAGCTTTCTTT. This sequence encodes CATSQQGIREAFF.

The rearrangement links TRBV19 to TRBJ2-7; D may be TRBD1 (6 bases). Trimming pared 3 bases from V and 3 bases from J, leaving 12 bases between. CDR3 size: 14 residues. Germline-derived CDR1 and CDR2 are LNHDA and SQIVND (reference sequence). The CDR3 sequence: CASSISRGFYEQYF. In nucleotides, the CDR3 is TGTGCCAGTAGTATTTCCAGGGGATTCTACGAGCAGTACTTC. The variable domain in full, completed from reference TRBV19 and TRBJ2-7, reads DGGITQSPKYLFRKEGQNVTLSCEQNLNHDAMYWYRQDPGQGLRLIYYSQIVNDFQKGDIAEGYSVSREKKESFPLTVTSAQKNPTAFYLCASSISRGFYEQYFGPGTRLTVT.

This chain uses TRBV11-2 with TRBJ1-5; 12 nucleotides match TRBD1. V gave up 5 bases and J gave up 7 bases; unmatched junction bases: 3. Germline V gives CDR1 SGHAT, CDR2 FQNNGV. The CDR3 loop spans 14 amino acids. The CDR3 here is CASSPGTGGQPQHF. CDR3 coding DNA: TGTGCCAGCAGCCCTGGGACAGGGGGCCAGCCCCAGCATTTT.

The V call is TRBV3-1 (or the pseudogene TRBV3-2), the J call TRBJ2-3, with 8 bases aligning to TRBD2. Germline V gives CDR1 LGHDT, CDR2 YNNKEL (reference sequence). The CDR3 consists of 14 residues. V gave up 8 bases and J gave up 5 bases; unmatched junction bases: 9. The CDR3 is CASCRGGPGDTQYF. For the CDR3, the DNA is TGTGCCAGCTGCCGCGGGGGGCCCGGAGATACGCAGTATTTT.

V gene TRBV5-4 combines with J gene TRBJ2-3; D is undetermined. This CDR3 spans 12 amino acids. The V end lost 5 bases, the J end lost 0 bases, and 4 bases lay between the germline ends. Germline CDR1 and CDR2: SGHNT and YYREEE (reference sequence). CDR3 region: CASSKSTDTQYF. CDR3 in DNA: TGTGCCAGCAGTAAAAGCACAGATACGCAGTATTTT.

V gene TRBV25-1 combines with J gene TRBJ2-5; 8 bases are shared with TRBD1. The trim removed 1 base at V and 5 bases at J, leaving 12 bases unmatched. The CDR3 contains 17 residues. CDR1 is MGHDK, CDR2 SYGVNS, per germline. The CDR3 DNA reads as TGTGCCAGCAGTGAATTTGGGGTCACAGGGGGTTTTGAGACCCAGTACTTC. It codes for CASSEFGVTGGFETQYF.

The chain's CDR3 is CASSLEGDKGNSPLHF. The CDR3 coding sequence is TGCGCCAGCAGCTTGGAAGGGGATAAAGGTAATTCACCCCTCCACTTT. The chain couples TRBV5-1 to TRBJ1-6; tentatively, D is TRBD1 (5 bases). V dropped 0 bases and J dropped 6 bases, with 13 bases sitting between them. The CDR3 covers 16 residues. Germline CDR1 reads SGHRS; CDR2 reads YFSETQ.

CDR3 nucleotide sequence: TGCGCCAGCAGCTCTTCCGGTGGTAACTATGGCTACACCTTC. It translates to CASSSSGGNYGYTF. V is TRBV5-1 and J is TRBJ1-2, with D unclear. The CDR3 totals 14 residues. From germline, CDR1 is SGHRS and CDR2 YFSETQ. Trimming removed 3 bases at V and 1 base at J, with 10 bases between.

The chain links TRBV10-3 to TRBJ1-5; tentatively, D is TRBD1 (5 bases). The CDR3 length is 12 residues. V shed 10 bases and J shed 5 bases, with 12 bases lying between them. CDR1 ENHRY and CDR2 SYGVKD come from the germline V gene. Here the CDR3 reads CATTTGDQPQHF. The CDR3 nucleotides read TGTGCCACTACAACAGGAGATCAGCCCCAGCATTTT.

This clone was counted once. The rearrangement joins TRBV20-1 to TRBJ2-7, with D possibly TRBD2 on 5 matching bases. CDR1 and CDR2 (germline): DFQATT, SNEGSKA (reference sequence). The CDR3 runs to 13 residues. The V gene lost 3 bases and the J gene lost 2 bases, with 11 bases spanning the gap. As DNA, the CDR3 is TGCAGTGCTAGTCACCCGGGAACCTACGAGCAGTACTTC. Its translation: CSASHPGTYEQYF.

The count of this clone is one. The chain joins TRBV19 to TRBJ1-6; 7 bases agree with TRBD1. This CDR3 spans 16 amino acids. V lost 6 bases, J lost 10 bases, and 15 bases stayed unmatched. Germline values: CDR1 LNHDA, CDR2 SQIVND (reference sequence). The CDR3 coding sequence is TGTGCCAGTAGCTTGGCCGTGACAGGGATAGGATCACCCCTCCACTTT. It translates to CASSLAVTGIGSPLHF.

The rearrangement uses TRBV7-2 and TRBJ1-2, with no clear D. Germline V gene lookup returns CDR1 SGHTA and CDR2 FQGNSA. V was cut by 8 bases and J by 1 base, with 11 bases left in between. This CDR3 contains 13 residues. The CDR3 spells CASGDLLNYGYTF. The CDR3 DNA reads as TGTGCCAGCGGAGACCTCCTTAACTATGGCTACACCTTC.

The V call is TRBV3-1 (or the pseudogene TRBV3-2), the J call TRBJ2-2; maybe TRBD1 (6 bases). V lost 1 base to trimming and J lost 6 bases, with 12 bases between them. CDR1 is LGHDT and CDR2 is YNNKEL in the germline V gene (reference sequence). The CDR3 is 15 residues long. The CDR3 DNA sequence: TGTGCCAGCAGCCAAGGGGGGCCCATGGCCGGGGAGCTGTTTTTT. Its protein is CASSQGGPMAGELFF.